These 14 T cell receptor beta chains were sequenced from one sample in a study of response to subunit inactivated influenza vaccine. TCRdb itself ran the RT-PCR reads through MiXCR, one entry per CDR3 protein. Of 500,000 to 600,000 distinct CDR3 sequences listed, 12% to 15% are singletons. Material: PBMCs from blood, obtained roughly 12 days after vaccination. All receptors come from a man aged 50-60 years who received an inactivated influenza vaccine.

This chain connects TRBV7-9 to TRBJ2-7, with D possibly matching TRBD1 (6 bases). CDR1 and CDR2 from the germline V gene are SEHNR and FQNEAQ (reference sequence). This CDR3 comprises 14 residues. V was trimmed by 5 bases and J by 0 bases, leaving 11 bases between them. In DNA, the CDR3 is TGTGCCAGCAGCCACCGGGACACCTCCTACGAGCAGTACTTC. Its translation: CASSHRDTSYEQYF.

The chain combines TRBV12-3 or TRBV12-4 with TRBJ1-5, with TRBD1 as a possible D gene (6 bases). Trimming left V 5 bases short and J 3 bases short, with 8 bases between. This CDR3 spans 13 amino acids. The CDR3 DNA follows: TGTGCCAGCAGTACAGGGAACAATCAGCCCCAGCATTTT. Translation gives CASSTGNNQPQHF.

This clonotype occurred many times. This chain connects TRBV4-2 to TRBJ2-3; D may be TRBD2 (6 bases). Trimming took off 1 base at V and 1 base at J, with 9 bases between the two ends. This CDR3 is 15 amino acids long. Looked up from germline, CDR1 is LGHNA and CDR2 is YNFKEQ. CDR3 nucleotides: TGTGCCAGCAGCCAAGTGGGGGGAGGCACAGATACGCAGTATTTT. Protein: CASSQVGGGTDTQYF.

This rearrangement joins TRBV23-1 to TRBJ2-5; D is possibly TRBD1 (5 bases). TRBV23-1 is an ORF, and what it does is uncertain. Trimming took 4 bases from V and 6 from J, leaving 12 bases between them. The CDR3 extends over 13 amino acids. The CDR3 loop reads CASSPGREKTQYF. For the CDR3, the DNA is TGCGCCAGCAGTCCGGGCAGGGAAAAGACCCAGTACTTC.

V and J are TRBV7-9 and TRBJ2-2, with a possible D match to TRBD2 (6 bases). Between the trimmed V and J ends, which lost 11 bases and 5 bases, there was a span of 15 bases. The CDR3 totals 13 residues. Germline CDR1 is SEHNR and CDR2 is FQNEAQ (reference sequence). The CDR3 protein is CASDGTLTGELFF. The CDR3 nucleotides are TGTGCCTCCGACGGGACTCTAACCGGGGAGCTGTTTTTT.

The chain employs TRBV20-1 and TRBJ2-1; TRBD2 is a possible D gene (5 bases). CDR3 length equals 13 residues. Trimming took off 3 bases at V and 6 bases at J, with 12 bases between the two ends. Per germline, CDR1 DFQATT and CDR2 SNEGSKA (reference sequence). The CDR3 region is CSASKSSFNEQFF. The CDR3 nucleotides are TGCAGTGCTAGTAAGTCTAGCTTCAATGAGCAGTTCTTC.

This clonotype was counted a single time. The rearrangement uses TRBV27 and TRBJ1-1, with D uncertain. The CDR3 spans 12 residues. V was trimmed by 9 bases and J by 4 bases, leaving 12 bases between them. The germline CDR1 and CDR2 sequences are MNHEY and SMNVEV (reference sequence). In DNA, the CDR3 is TGTGCCAGATTCGGGGTTGTCACTGAAGCTTTCTTT. Amino acid sequence: CARFGVVTEAFF.

A few counts support this clonotype. The V call is TRBV4-3, the J call TRBJ2-1; 9 nucleotides agree with TRBD2. CDR1 and CDR2 (germline): LGHNA, YSLEER. This CDR3 is 16 amino acids long. Trimming removed 0 bases from V and 3 bases from J; junction bases left unmatched: 3. The CDR3 DNA sequence: TGCGCCAGCAGCCAAGATCTTAGCGGGGGCTACAATGAGCAGTTCTTC. Residues: CASSQDLSGGYNEQFF.

The chain uses TRBV18 and TRBJ1-2; a weak D match, TRBD1 (5 bases). Per germline, CDR1 KGHSH and CDR2 LQKENI. The V end was cut by 3 bases, the J end by 4 bases, with 9 bases between. CDR3 length: 13 amino acids. DNA for the CDR3: TGTGCCAGCTCACCGGAGGGACCCTATGGCTACACCTTC. Residues: CASSPEGPYGYTF.

This sequence joins TRBV7-6 and TRBJ2-2; TRBD1 or TRBD2 may be the D gene (6 bases each). Germline CDR1 and CDR2: SGHVS and FNYEAQ. The V end lost 3 bases, the J end lost 7 bases, and 15 bases lay between the germline ends. The CDR3 is 15 amino acids. The CDR3 sequence is CASSFHTQGGGELFF. As DNA, the CDR3 is TGTGCCAGCAGCTTTCATACACAGGGAGGCGGGGAGCTGTTTTTT. Full variable domain (missing parts from reference TRBV7-6 and TRBJ2-2): GAGVSQSPRYKVTKRGQDVALRCDPISGHVSLYWYRQALGQGPEFLTYFNYEAQQDKSGLPNDRFSAERPEGSISTLTIQRTEQRDSAMYRCASSFHTQGGGELFFGEGSRLTVL.

This clonotype was seen a few times. This chain uses TRBV3-1 with TRBJ2-1, with 10 bases that match TRBD2. Germline CDR1 reads LGHDT; CDR2 reads YNNKEL (reference sequence). V was pared by 4 bases and J by 4 bases, with 13 bases of the junction left unmatched. The CDR3 is made up of 18 amino acids. The CDR3 nucleotides are TGTGCCAGCAGCCCCCCAGGGGGTAGCGGGAGGAGGTACAATGAGCAGTTCTTC. Translation: CASSPPGGSGRRYNEQFF.

In DNA, the CDR3 is TGCGCCAGCAACTATGCTTCACAGGGGCCGCATTCGACTAGCGGGAGTCTTTACGAGCAGTACTTC. Translating it yields CASNYASQGPHSTSGSLYEQYF. The V and J genes are TRBV5-1 and TRBJ2-7, with 12 nucleotides matching TRBD2. Germline V gene data show CDR1 as SGHRS and CDR2 as YFSETQ. The CDR3 runs to 22 residues. V was pared by 6 bases and J by 4 bases, with 29 bases of the junction left unmatched.

This clonotype was seen repeatedly, ten times or more. The CDR3 sequence: CAISESGPDTQYF. CDR3 coding DNA: TGTGCCATCAGTGAGTCGGGTCCAGATACGCAGTATTTT. This chain uses TRBV10-3 with TRBJ2-3; D ambiguous. Germline assignment: CDR1 ENHRY and CDR2 SYGVKD. This CDR3 has 13 amino acids. Trimming stripped 0 bases from V and 4 bases from J, with 5 bases between.

The J gene is TRBJ2-2, the V gene TRBV12-3 or TRBV12-4; a weak D match, TRBD1 (7 bases). Trimming pared 6 bases from V and 4 bases from J, leaving 15 bases between. The CDR3 spans 15 residues. CDR3 residues: CASSVGGTVTGELFF. The CDR3, as DNA: TGTGCCAGCAGCGTCGGCGGGACAGTCACCGGGGAGCTGTTTTTT.